These 25 T cell receptor beta chains came from one sample sequenced in a study of blood T cell repertoires in COVID-19 (dated by TCRdb to the early 2020s). Library generation was performed with the immunoSEQ multiplex PCR assay. TCRdb provides this immuneACCESS table in a form limited to in-frame rearrangements. Some clones are lacking; in checked studies, under half of them reflect an unresolved V gene, and why the rest are absent is not known. This sample is represented by 80,000 to 100,000 clones; 91% of them were singletons. The top ten hold roughly 1.8% of the sample. Sequenced sample: peripheral blood. These receptors were collected from a human donor with active COVID-19. The donor label of this sample is uncertain.

This clone was observed once. This chain uses TRBV14 with TRBJ2-2; no clear D. The V end was cut by 1 base, the J end by 2 bases, with 14 bases between. Germline V gene sequence: CDR1 SGHDN, CDR2 FVKESK. The CDR3 extends over 17 amino acids. CDR3 in DNA: TGTGCCAGCAGCCAAGGCGAGGATGGTCGAAACACCGGGGAGCTGTTTTTT. Translation: CASSQGEDGRNTGELFF.

This chain links TRBV11-2 with TRBJ2-1; TRBD1 matches at 8 bases. Germline values: CDR1 SGHAT, CDR2 FQNNGV. CDR3 size: 15 residues. J was trimmed by 6 bases and V by 4 bases; bases with no gene match: 8. CDR3: CASSSTLQGGNEQFF. The DNA of the CDR3 is TGTGCCAGCAGCTCCACATTACAGGGGGGCAATGAGCAGTTCTTC.

This clone showed up just a few times. In DNA, the CDR3 is TGTGCCATCAGTGAGTCGGGCAGTTCTGATACGCAGTATTTT. Translating it yields CAISESGSSDTQYF. The rearrangement uses TRBV10-3 and TRBJ2-3; no definite D call. Germline CDR1 ENHRY, CDR2 SYGVKD. This CDR3 has 14 amino acids. The V end was cut by 0 bases, the J end by 6 bases, with 10 bases between.

This chain links TRBV4-1 with TRBJ2-7, with a tentative D call TRBD1 (5 bases). Trimming stripped 0 bases from V and 1 base from J, with 16 bases between. There are 17 residues in the CDR3. CDR1 is MGHRA and CDR2 is YSYEKL in the germline V gene. The CDR3 is CASSQDSGWGLSYEQYF. In DNA form, the CDR3 reads TGCGCCAGCAGCCAAGATTCGGGCTGGGGCCTGTCCTACGAGCAGTACTTC.

The chain joins TRBV21-1 to TRBJ2-6; the D segment call TRBD2 is taken from the table without a DNA check. TRBV21-1 is a pseudogene. The length of the CDR3 is 20 residues. This CDR3 reads CASSKPTGLTPSSGANVLTF. For the CDR3, the DNA is TGTGCCAGCAGCAAACCAACGGGACTAACACCCTCTTCTGGGGCCAACGTCCTGACTTTC.

This chain connects TRBV7-2 to TRBJ2-5; TRBD1 might be the D (6 bases). The V and J ends lost 5 bases and 4 bases respectively, with 17 bases between them. The CDR3 totals 15 residues. In germline, CDR1 is SGHTA, CDR2 FQGNSA. This CDR3 is CASSLNRVKGETQYF. The CDR3, as DNA: TGTGCCAGCAGCCTAAACAGGGTTAAGGGAGAGACCCAGTACTTC.

The chain is built from TRBV4-3 and TRBJ2-1; a possible D gene is TRBD1 (5 bases). V gave up 4 bases and J gave up 5 bases, with 18 bases separating them. The CDR3 consists of 16 residues. Per germline, CDR1 LGHNA and CDR2 YSLEER. This chain's CDR3 is CASSPTAMGQDNEQFF. Written as DNA, the CDR3 is TGCGCCAGCAGCCCTACCGCCATGGGGCAGGACAATGAGCAGTTCTTC.

This chain connects TRBV5-5 to TRBJ2-7, with 8 bases matching TRBD1. Germline V CDR1 and CDR2: SGHKS, YYEKEE (reference sequence). Unmatched junction bases numbered 6, after V lost 0 bases and J lost 1 base. The CDR3 runs 16 residues. The CDR3 DNA reads as TGTGCCAGCAGCTTGGGATACCAGGGGGCGTCCTACGAGCAGTACTTC. Translating gives CASSLGYQGASYEQYF.

This chain connects TRBV9 to TRBJ1-2; maybe TRBD1 (5 bases). The V end was cut by 4 bases, the J end by 7 bases, with 17 bases between. Germline CDR1 reads SGDLS; CDR2 reads YYNGEE. This CDR3 spans 14 amino acids. DNA for the CDR3: TGTGCCAGCAGCCTCTCAGGGTTTGAAGGTGGCTACACCTTC. It is translated as CASSLSGFEGGYTF.

The rearrangement uses TRBV28 and TRBJ1-2; no firm D call. CDR1 is MDHEN, CDR2 SYDVKM, per germline. The CDR3 contains 14 residues. V was cut by 6 bases and J by 0 bases, with 11 bases left in between. CDR3 protein: CASSRPGANYGYTF. DNA of the CDR3: TGTGCCAGCAGCCGCCCTGGAGCTAACTATGGCTACACCTTC.

The chain is built from TRBV12-3 or TRBV12-4 and TRBJ1-5; D is ambiguous. This CDR3 is 12 amino acids long. Trimming pared 5 bases from V and 7 bases from J, leaving 9 bases between. CDR3 nucleotides: TGTGCCAGCAGTGAGATGGAGCAGCCCCAGCATTTT. This translates into CASSEMEQPQHF.

This clone showed up just once. The genes are TRBV7-2 and TRBJ2-2; the D is unclear. Germline assignment: CDR1 SGHTA and CDR2 FQGNSA. The CDR3 loop spans 15 amino acids. V was clipped by 5 bases and J by 4 bases, with 14 bases between them. DNA for the CDR3: TGTGCCAGCAGCCTGAACCCGACTGCCACCGGGGAGCTGTTTTTT. This encodes CASSLNPTATGELFF.

This sequence joins TRBV24-1 and TRBJ1-2, with TRBD1 matching 7 bases. From germline, CDR1 is KGHDR and CDR2 SFDVKD. The CDR3 sequence is 14 residues long. V gave up 0 bases and J gave up 6 bases; unmatched junction bases: 3. CDR3 amino acids: CATSDLTGDHGYTF. For the CDR3, the DNA is TGTGCCACCAGTGATTTGACAGGGGACCATGGCTACACCTTC.

The table lists this clone with a few counts. The CDR3 region has the DNA TGTGCCAGTAATCCGGGACAGAACACAGATACGCAGTATTTT. It yields the protein CASNPGQNTDTQYF. This chain connects TRBV19 to TRBJ2-3; 7 bases align to TRBD1. Germline CDR1 is LNHDA and CDR2 is SQIVND (reference sequence). V gave up 7 bases and J gave up 2 bases; unmatched junction bases: 6. The CDR3 loop spans 14 amino acids.

This chain connects TRBV6-5 to TRBJ2-5, with 13 nucleotides matching TRBD2. The germline CDR1 and CDR2 sequences are MNHEY and SVGAGI. The ends lost 7 bases at V and 5 bases at J; junction bases unmatched: 7. The length of the CDR3 is 15 residues. CDR3 nucleotide sequence: TGTGCCAGCACTTGGACTAGCGGGGGAGACGAGACCCAGTACTTC. Its protein is CASTWTSGGDETQYF.

The V gene is TRBV7-2, the J gene TRBJ2-1; 8 bases align to TRBD2. Germline assignment: CDR1 SGHTA and CDR2 FQGNSA. The trim removed 9 bases at V and 9 bases at J, leaving 10 bases unmatched. The CDR3 totals 13 residues. CDR3 amino acids: CARASGPRSEQFF. The CDR3 DNA reads as TGTGCCAGGGCTAGCGGGCCACGGTCTGAGCAGTTCTTC.

The rearrangement links TRBV14 to TRBJ1-6; D unclear. Germline CDR1 reads SGHDN; CDR2 reads FVKESK. Trimming took off 0 bases at V and 10 bases at J, with 13 bases between the two ends. This CDR3 is built from 15 residues. DNA of the CDR3: TGTGCCAGCAGCCAAGACCGGGTCCCCTCCTCACCCCTCCACTTT. Its protein is CASSQDRVPSSPLHF.

This chain uses TRBV4-3 with TRBJ2-3, with 7 bases lining up with TRBD1. V lost 3 bases to trimming and J lost 2 bases; unmatched junction nucleotides: 17. Germline CDR1 LGHNA, CDR2 YSLEER. The CDR3 is 19 residues long. The CDR3 region is CASSHEPDPGTVNTDTQYF. DNA of the CDR3: TGCGCCAGCAGCCACGAACCCGACCCCGGGACAGTCAACACAGATACGCAGTATTTT.

The chain links TRBV27 to TRBJ1-2, with D possibly TRBD1 on 6 matching bases. Germline CDR1 MNHEY, CDR2 SMNVEV (reference sequence). V lost 3 bases, J lost 0 bases, and 8 bases lay in between. The CDR3 is 14 residues long. CDR3 protein: CASSFQGSNYGYTF. CDR3 nucleotides: TGTGCCAGCAGTTTCCAGGGGTCTAACTATGGCTACACCTTC.

This clone came up once. V gene TRBV2 combines with J gene TRBJ2-3; D is possibly TRBD1 (6 bases). Germline V lookup: CDR1 SNHLY, CDR2 FYNNEI. V was clipped by 2 bases and J by 1 base, with 10 bases between them. The CDR3 is made up of 15 amino acids. The CDR3 DNA follows: TGTGCCAGCAGTGAACAGGGGCTTGGCACAGATACGCAGTATTTT. Encoded protein: CASSEQGLGTDTQYF. The variable domain in full, with the rest retrieved from reference TRBV2 and TRBJ2-3, is EPEVTQTPSHQVTQMGQEVILRCVPISNHLYFYWYRQILGQKVEFLVSFYNNEISEKSEIFDDQFSVERPDGSNFTLKIRSTKLEDSAMYFCASSEQGLGTDTQYFGPGTRLTVL.

This clone has a single count. The chain uses TRBV7-8 and TRBJ1-5; no definite D call. Germline assignment: CDR1 SGHVS and CDR2 FQNEAQ. Trimming left V 1 base short and J 3 bases short, with 10 bases between. This CDR3 is 15 amino acids long. For the CDR3, the DNA is TGTGCCAGCAGCTTAGGCCAGCTAGACAATCAGCCCCAGCATTTT. Amino acid sequence: CASSLGQLDNQPQHF.

This chain uses TRBV12-5 with TRBJ1-2, with D unresolved. Trimming cost V 3 bases and J 8 bases, with 13 bases left between them. The length of the CDR3 is 13 residues. Germline values: CDR1 LGHNT, CDR2 FRNRAP. This CDR3 is CASGLEGPEGYTF. The CDR3 DNA reads as TGTGCTAGTGGTTTAGAAGGTCCGGAGGGCTACACCTTC.

In nucleotides, the CDR3 is TGTGCCAGCAGCCAACCTACAGGCATCTCTGGGGCCAACGTCCTGACTTTC. Its protein product is CASSQPTGISGANVLTF. The rearrangement joins TRBV4-2 to TRBJ2-6; maybe TRBD1 (5 bases). Trimming cost V 2 bases and J 0 bases, with 11 bases left between them. Germline lookup yields CDR1 LGHNA and CDR2 YNFKEQ. The length of the CDR3 is 17 residues.

This chain uses TRBV5-8 with TRBJ1-1, with a possible D match to TRBD1 (5 bases). The CDR3 sequence is 14 residues long. Per germline, CDR1 SGHTS and CDR2 YDEGEE. The V and J ends lost 2 bases and 4 bases respectively, with 12 bases between them. The CDR3, as DNA: TGTGCCAGCAGCTTCAAGGTCGGGGGCACTGAAGCTTTCTTT. It encodes CASSFKVGGTEAFF. Full variable domain (missing parts from reference TRBV5-8 and TRBJ1-1): EAGVTQSPTHLIKTRGQQATLRCSPISGHTSVYWYQQALGLGLQFLLWYDEGEERNRGNFPPRFSGRQFPNYSSELNVNALELEDSALYLCASSFKVGGTEAFFGQGTRLTVV.

The genes are TRBV7-9 and TRBJ2-3; unclear D gene. Germline V gives CDR1 SEHNR, CDR2 FQNEAQ (reference sequence). The CDR3 is 15 residues long. Between the trimmed V and J ends, which lost 1 base and 8 bases, there was a span of 16 bases. The CDR3 loop is CASSLVSTPAGTQYF. As DNA, the CDR3 is TGTGCCAGCAGCTTAGTATCTACCCCCGCCGGTACGCAGTATTTT.